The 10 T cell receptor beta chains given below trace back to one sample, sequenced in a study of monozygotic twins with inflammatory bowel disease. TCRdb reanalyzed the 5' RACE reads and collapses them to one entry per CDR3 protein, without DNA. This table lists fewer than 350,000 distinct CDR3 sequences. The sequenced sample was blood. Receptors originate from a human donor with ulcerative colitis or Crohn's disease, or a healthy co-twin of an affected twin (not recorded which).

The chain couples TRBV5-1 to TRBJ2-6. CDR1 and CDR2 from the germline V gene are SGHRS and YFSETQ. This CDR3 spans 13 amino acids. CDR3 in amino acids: CASSFGGANVLTF.

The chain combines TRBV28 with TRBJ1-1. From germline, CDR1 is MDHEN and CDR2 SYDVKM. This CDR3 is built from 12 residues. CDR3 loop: CASSPQSDEAFF.

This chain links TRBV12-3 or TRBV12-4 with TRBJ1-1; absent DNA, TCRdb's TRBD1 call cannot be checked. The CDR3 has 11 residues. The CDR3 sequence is CASSFSGEAFF.

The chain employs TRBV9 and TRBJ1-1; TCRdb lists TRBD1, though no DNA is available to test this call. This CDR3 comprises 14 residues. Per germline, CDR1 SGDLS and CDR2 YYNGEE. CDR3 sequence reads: CASSVTGRRTEAFF.

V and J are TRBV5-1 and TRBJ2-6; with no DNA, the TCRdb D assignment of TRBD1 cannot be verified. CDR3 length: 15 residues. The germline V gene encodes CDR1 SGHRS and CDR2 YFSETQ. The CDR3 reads CASRRQVSGANVLTF.

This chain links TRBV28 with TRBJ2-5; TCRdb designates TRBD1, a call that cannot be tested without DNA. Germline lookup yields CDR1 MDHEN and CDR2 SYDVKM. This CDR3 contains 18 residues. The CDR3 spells CASSSRPRDRGLAGTQYF. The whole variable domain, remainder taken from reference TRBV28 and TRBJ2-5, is DVKVTQSSRYLVKRTGEKVFLECVQDMDHENMFWYRQDPGLGLRLIYFSYDVKMKEKGDIPEGYSVSREKKERFSLILESASTNQTSMYLCASSSRPRDRGLAGTQYFGPGTRLLVL.

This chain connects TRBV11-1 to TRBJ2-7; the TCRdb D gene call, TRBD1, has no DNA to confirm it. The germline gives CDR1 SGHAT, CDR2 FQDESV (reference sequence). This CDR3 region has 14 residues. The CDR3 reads CASSLQGSAYEQYF.

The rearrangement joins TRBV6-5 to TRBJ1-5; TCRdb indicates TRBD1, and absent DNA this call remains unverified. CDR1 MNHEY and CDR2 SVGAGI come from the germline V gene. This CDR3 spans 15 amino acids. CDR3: CASSNQRQGNQPQHF.

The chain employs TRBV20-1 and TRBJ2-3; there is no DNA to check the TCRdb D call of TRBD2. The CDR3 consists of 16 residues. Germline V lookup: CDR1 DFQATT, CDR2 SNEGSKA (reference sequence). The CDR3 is CSAVGGGGPPTDTQYF.

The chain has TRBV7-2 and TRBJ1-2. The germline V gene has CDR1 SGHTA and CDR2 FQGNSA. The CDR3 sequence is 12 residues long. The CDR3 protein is CASRAGKSGYTF.